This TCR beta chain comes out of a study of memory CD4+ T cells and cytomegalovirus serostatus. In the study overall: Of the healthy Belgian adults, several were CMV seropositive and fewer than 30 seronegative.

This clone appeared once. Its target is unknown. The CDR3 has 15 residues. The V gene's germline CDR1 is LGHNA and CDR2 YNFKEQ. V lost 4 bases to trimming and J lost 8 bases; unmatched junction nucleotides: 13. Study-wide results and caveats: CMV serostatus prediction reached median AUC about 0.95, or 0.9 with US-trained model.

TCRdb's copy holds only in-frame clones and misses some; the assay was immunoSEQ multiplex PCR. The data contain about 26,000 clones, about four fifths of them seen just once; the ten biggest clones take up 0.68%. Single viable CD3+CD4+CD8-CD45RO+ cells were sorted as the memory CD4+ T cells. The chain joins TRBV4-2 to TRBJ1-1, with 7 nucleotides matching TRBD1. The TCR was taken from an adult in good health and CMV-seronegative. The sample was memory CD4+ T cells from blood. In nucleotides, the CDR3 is TGTGCCAGCAGCCGAGACGGGACAGTGGGGACCGAAGCTTTCTTT. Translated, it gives CASSRDGTVGTEAFF.